These T cell receptor beta chains were read from a single sample in a study of identifying expanded T cells in peripheral blood. Some clones are missing from TCRdb's copy, which holds only in-frame ones; the method was immunoSEQ multiplex PCR. The sample lists 95,000 to 100,000 clones; 70% to 90% were seen once. Sequenced: blood. The receptors derive from a person between 18 and 75 years old in good health. Both conserved end residues are part of each CDR3. D genes are given only for firm matches. Size is omitted from some rows. Given values are once, few, many or a class for expanded clones.

cdr3_aa cdr3_nt j_call v_call d_call clone_size
CASSLGLANTGELFF TGTGCCAGCAGCTTAGGACTAGCGAACACCGGGGAGCTGTTTTTT TRBJ2-2 TRBV7-8 NA NA
CATSREIGSGPTDTQYF TGTGCCACCAGCAGAGAGATAGGGTCAGGGCCCACAGATACGCAGTATTTT TRBJ2-3 TRBV15 NA NA
CASSHGSEQYF TGTGCCAGCTCTCACGGTAGCGAGCAGTACTTC TRBJ2-7 TRBV6-5 NA NA
CASSLGGSGANVLTF TGTGCCAGCAGCTTAGGAGGCTCTGGGGCCAACGTCCTGACTTTC TRBJ2-6 TRBV7-2 NA once
CASRKLGDYGYTF TGTGCCAGCAGAAAGCTCGGAGACTATGGCTACACCTTC TRBJ1-2 TRBV7-2 NA NA
CASSLTRQPQHF TGTGCCAGTAGTTTGACGAGGCAGCCCCAGCATTTT TRBJ1-5 TRBV19 NA NA
CASSYASGNEYF TGTGCCAGCAGTTATGCCTCCGGGAATGAGTACTTC TRBJ2-7 TRBV6-6 NA NA
CASSPRTPNEQFF TGTGCCAGCAGCCCCAGGACCCCAAATGAGCAGTTCTTC TRBJ2-1 TRBV7-2 NA NA
CASTPTPGPNRAMNTEAFF TGTGCCAGTACCCCAACCCCGGGGCCTAACAGGGCCATGAACACTGAAGCTTTCTTT TRBJ1-1 TRBV19 NA NA
CASARTNQNYGYTF TGTGCCAGCGCAAGGACAAATCAAAACTATGGCTACACCTTC TRBJ1-2 TRBV6-6 NA NA
CASSYPREDSTDTQYF TGTGCCAGCAGTTACCCGCGTGAGGACAGCACAGATACGCAGTATTTT TRBJ2-3 TRBV6-6 NA once
CASTQSAVSSYEQYF TGTGCCAGCACCCAATCGGCCGTTTCCTCCTACGAGCAGTACTTC TRBJ2-7 TRBV5-6 NA once
CASGPSGGVNTGELFF TGTGCCAGCGGACCAAGCGGGGGGGTTAACACCGGGGAGCTGTTTTTT TRBJ2-2 TRBV5-4 TRBD2 NA
CASSLVGLGAGYGYTF TGTGCCAGCAGCTTGGTGGGCTTAGGGGCGGGCTATGGCTACACCTTC TRBJ1-2 TRBV5-6 NA NA
CAISEGSREAFF TGTGCCATCAGTGAGGGGAGCAGGGAAGCTTTCTTT TRBJ1-1 TRBV10-3 NA NA
CASSPTGAQETQYF TGTGCCAGCAGCCCGACAGGTGCTCAAGAGACCCAGTACTTC TRBJ2-5 TRBV5-4 NA NA
CASSDEDRVPTDTQYF TGTGCCAGCAGTGACGAGGACAGAGTACCCACAGATACGCAGTATTTT TRBJ2-3 TRBV25-1 NA NA
CASSFVKTGELFF TGTGCCAGCAGCTTCGTCAAAACCGGGGAGCTGTTTTTT TRBJ2-2 TRBV7-2 NA NA
CASSQSEEQGANTGELFF TGCGCCAGCAGTCAATCGGAGGAACAGGGGGCAAACACCGGGGAGCTGTTTTTT TRBJ2-2 TRBV23-1 TRBD1 once
CASSERWDEQFF TGCGCCAGCAGTGAAAGGTGGGATGAGCAGTTCTTC TRBJ2-1 TRBV10-2 NA NA
CASTHSGRGGTDTQYF TGTGCCAGCACACATAGCGGGCGGGGTGGCACAGATACGCAGTATTTT TRBJ2-3 TRBV7-2 TRBD2 NA
CASSQLRDNTGELFF TGTGCCAGCAGCCAACTGAGGGACAACACCGGGGAGCTGTTTTTT TRBJ2-2 TRBV4-2 NA NA
CASSPPEVGGNTIYF TGCGCCAGCAGCCCCCCGGAGGTCGGGGGGAACACCATATATTTT TRBJ1-3 TRBV4-1 NA NA
CASSWGDSPGYNEQFF TGCGCCAGCAGCTGGGGGGACTCCCCGGGGTACAATGAGCAGTTCTTC TRBJ2-1 TRBV5-1 NA NA
CASSFLRGTEAFF TGTGCCAGCAGTTTCCTACGAGGCACTGAAGCTTTCTTT TRBJ1-1 TRBV27 NA NA
CASSSPTGAEAFF TGTGCCAGCAGTTCACCGACAGGGGCTGAAGCTTTCTTT TRBJ1-1 TRBV28 TRBD1 few
CAWKRQSQETQYF TGTGCCTGGAAGCGGCAGAGCCAAGAGACCCAGTACTTC TRBJ2-5 TRBV30 NA NA
CASKGGGWNTEAFF TGTGCCAGCAAAGGAGGAGGGTGGAACACTGAAGCTTTCTTT TRBJ1-1 TRBV27 NA once
CASSAGTGASYEQYF TGTGCCAGTAGTGCGGGGACGGGGGCCTCCTACGAGCAGTACTTC TRBJ2-7 TRBV19 NA NA
CASSSDRPQNQPQHF TGTGCCAGCAGTTCAGACAGGCCCCAAAATCAGCCCCAGCATTTT TRBJ1-5 TRBV6-5 NA NA
CASSLSLTDTQYF TGTGCCAGCAGTTTATCTCTCACAGATACGCAGTATTTT TRBJ2-3 TRBV28 NA NA
CATGGTGELFF TGTGCCACGGGCGGCACCGGGGAGCTGTTTTTT TRBJ2-2 TRBV28 NA few
CASSLSVRAYEQYF TGTGCCAGCAGTTTATCAGTTAGGGCCTACGAGCAGTACTTC TRBJ2-7 TRBV27 NA NA
CASSLAFSGGVETQYF TGTGCCAGCAGCTTAGCGTTTAGCGGGGGGGTTGAGACCCAGTACTTC TRBJ2-5 TRBV7-8 TRBD2 NA
CASSLGRGHGYTF TGTGCCAGCAGTTTGGGCCGGGGGCATGGCTACACCTTC TRBJ1-2 TRBV6-5 NA NA
CASSLDLGSDTQYF TGTGCCAGCAGCTTAGATCTAGGCTCAGATACGCAGTATTTT TRBJ2-3 TRBV11-2 NA NA
CATPAGVANTGELFF TGTGCCACCCCAGCGGGGGTAGCGAACACCGGGGAGCTGTTTTTT TRBJ2-2 TRBV10-3 TRBD2 NA
CASSLESRTREQYF TGCGCCAGCAGCTTGGAATCCAGGACCCGCGAGCAGTACTTC TRBJ2-7 TRBV5-1 NA NA
CSSTPTELAGVEQFF TGCAGCTCCACCCCCACTGAGCTAGCGGGGGTTGAGCAGTTCTTC TRBJ2-1 TRBV29-1 TRBD2 NA
CASSEATFRPQHF TGTGCCAGCAGTGAAGCGACATTCAGGCCCCAGCATTTT TRBJ1-5 TRBV6-1 NA few
CASSHIAQGSRNEQFF TGTGCCAGCAGCCATATAGCGCAGGGGAGCCGCAATGAGCAGTTCTTC TRBJ2-1 TRBV4-2 NA NA
CASSQETGGGATDTQYF TGTGCCAGCAGCCAAGAGACGGGCGGGGGGGCCACAGATACGCAGTATTTT TRBJ2-3 TRBV4-2 TRBD2 NA
CASSPRRGRVETQYF TGCGCCAGCAGCCCCCGGCGGGGGCGAGTGGAGACCCAGTACTTC TRBJ2-5 TRBV4-1 NA NA
CASSFNYDRADYGYTF TGTGCCAGCAGTTTCAACTACGACAGGGCGGACTATGGCTACACCTTC TRBJ1-2 TRBV28 TRBD1 NA
CASSLVVASNYGYTF TGTGCCAGCAGTTTAGTAGTGGCCTCGAACTATGGCTACACCTTC TRBJ1-2 TRBV28 NA NA
CSGSQTYGYTF TGCAGTGGAAGTCAAACCTATGGCTACACCTTC TRBJ1-2 TRBV20-1 NA NA
CASSLVGRQETQYF TGTGCCAGCAGTCTAGTGGGTCGGCAAGAGACCCAGTACTTC TRBJ2-5 TRBV28 NA once
CASSESSYEQYF TGTGCCAGCAGTGAATCATCGTACGAGCAGTACTTC TRBJ2-7 TRBV25-1 NA NA
CASSRNTEAFF TGTGCCAGCAGCCGTAACACTGAAGCTTTCTTT TRBJ1-1 TRBV25-1 NA NA
CASSPARTSGVIDEQYF TGTGCCAGCAGTCCCGCCCGTACTAGCGGGGTAATCGACGAGCAGTACTTC TRBJ2-7 TRBV27 TRBD2 NA
CASSLDLRGTTQYF TGTGCCAGCAGCTTAGATCTAAGGGGGACGACCCAGTACTTC TRBJ2-5 TRBV7-9 NA NA
CASSSTGILNSPLHF TGCGCCAGCAGCTCGACAGGGATACTTAATTCACCCCTCCACTTT TRBJ1-6 TRBV5-1 TRBD1 NA
CASSIGRGNEADTQYF TGTGCCAGTAGTATAGGTCGGGGGAATGAGGCAGATACGCAGTATTTT TRBJ2-3 TRBV19 NA NA
CASSLEGLGSGNTIYF TGTGCCAGCAGCTTAGAAGGCCTCGGCTCTGGAAACACCATATATTTT TRBJ1-3 TRBV7-8 NA NA
CASSQVVKNSNQPQHF TGCGCCAGCAGCCAAGTCGTCAAAAATAGCAATCAGCCCCAGCATTTT TRBJ1-5 TRBV4-3 NA NA
CASSFPGYTF TGTGCCAGCAGCTTTCCTGGCTACACCTTC TRBJ1-2 TRBV12-1 NA few